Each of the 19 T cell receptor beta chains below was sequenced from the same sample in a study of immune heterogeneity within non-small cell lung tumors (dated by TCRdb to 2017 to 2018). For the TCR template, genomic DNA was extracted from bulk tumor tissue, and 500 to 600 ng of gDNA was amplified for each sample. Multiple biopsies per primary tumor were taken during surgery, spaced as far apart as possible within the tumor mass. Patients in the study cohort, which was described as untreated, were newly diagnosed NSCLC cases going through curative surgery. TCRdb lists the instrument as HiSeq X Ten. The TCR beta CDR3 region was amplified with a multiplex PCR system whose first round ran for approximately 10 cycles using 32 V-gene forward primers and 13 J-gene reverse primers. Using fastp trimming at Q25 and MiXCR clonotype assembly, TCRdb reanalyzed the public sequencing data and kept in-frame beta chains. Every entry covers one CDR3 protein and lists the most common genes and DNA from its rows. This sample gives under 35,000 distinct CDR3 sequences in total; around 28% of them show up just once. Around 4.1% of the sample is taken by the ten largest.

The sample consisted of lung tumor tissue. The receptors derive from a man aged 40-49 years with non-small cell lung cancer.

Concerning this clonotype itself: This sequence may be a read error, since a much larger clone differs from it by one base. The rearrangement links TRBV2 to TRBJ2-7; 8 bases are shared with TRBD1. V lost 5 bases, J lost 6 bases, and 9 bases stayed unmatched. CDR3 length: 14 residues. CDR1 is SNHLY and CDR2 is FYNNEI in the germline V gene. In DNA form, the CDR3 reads TGTGCCAGCAGTTATAGGACAGGGAGCCCCGAGCAGTACTTC. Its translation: CASSYRTGSPEQYF.

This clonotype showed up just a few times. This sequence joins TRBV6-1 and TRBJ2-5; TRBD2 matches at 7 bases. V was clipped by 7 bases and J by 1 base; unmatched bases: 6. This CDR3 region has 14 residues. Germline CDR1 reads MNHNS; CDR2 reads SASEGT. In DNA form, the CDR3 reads TGTGCCAGCACGGGGGGACGGGCCCAAGAGACCCAGTACTTC. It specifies CASTGGRAQETQYF.

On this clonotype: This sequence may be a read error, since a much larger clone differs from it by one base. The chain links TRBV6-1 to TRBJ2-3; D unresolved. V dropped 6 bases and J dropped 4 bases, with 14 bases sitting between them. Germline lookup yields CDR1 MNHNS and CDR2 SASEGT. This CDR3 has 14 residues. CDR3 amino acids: CASRSWFVADTQYF. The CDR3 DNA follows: TGTGCCAGCAGATCCTGGTTCGTCGCAGATACGCAGTATTTT.

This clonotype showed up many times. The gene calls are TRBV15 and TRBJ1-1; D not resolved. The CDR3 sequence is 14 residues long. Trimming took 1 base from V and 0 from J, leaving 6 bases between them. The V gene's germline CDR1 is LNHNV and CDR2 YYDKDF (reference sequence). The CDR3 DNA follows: TGTGCCACCAGCAGAGGAGGCATGAACACTGAAGCTTTCTTT. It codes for CATSRGGMNTEAFF.

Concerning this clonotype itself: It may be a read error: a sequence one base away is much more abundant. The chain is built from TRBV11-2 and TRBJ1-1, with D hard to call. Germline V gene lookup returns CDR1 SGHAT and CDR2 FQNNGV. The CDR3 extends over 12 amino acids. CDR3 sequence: CTSSPSPTGAFF. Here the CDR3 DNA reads TGTACCAGCAGCCCTTCACCTACGGGGGCTTTCTTT.

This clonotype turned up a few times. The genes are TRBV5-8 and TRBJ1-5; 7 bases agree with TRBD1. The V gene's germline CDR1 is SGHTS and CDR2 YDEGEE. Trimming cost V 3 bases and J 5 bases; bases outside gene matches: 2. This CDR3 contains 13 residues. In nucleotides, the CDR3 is TGTGCCAGCAGCTGGGACAGTGATCAGCCCCAGCATTTT. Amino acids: CASSWDSDQPQHF.

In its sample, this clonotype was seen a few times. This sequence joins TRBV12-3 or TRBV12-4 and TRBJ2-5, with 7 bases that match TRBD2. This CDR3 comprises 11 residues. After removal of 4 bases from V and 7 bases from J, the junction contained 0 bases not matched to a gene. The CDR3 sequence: CASSSGGTQYF. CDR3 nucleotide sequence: TGTGCCAGCAGTTCGGGGGGGACCCAGTACTTC.

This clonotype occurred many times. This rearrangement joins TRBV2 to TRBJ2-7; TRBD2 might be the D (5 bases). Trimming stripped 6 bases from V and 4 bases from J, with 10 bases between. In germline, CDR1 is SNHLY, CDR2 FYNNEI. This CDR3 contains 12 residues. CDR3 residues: CASRRTRYEQYF. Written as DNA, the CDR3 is TGTGCCAGCAGACGGACTCGATACGAGCAGTACTTC.

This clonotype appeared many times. The CDR3 DNA reads as TGTGCCAGCAGTTCCCCGGGGACAGGGAGGCCCACTGAAGCTTTCTTT. Translation: CASSSPGTGRPTEAFF. V gene TRBV6-7 combines with J gene TRBJ1-1, with 9 bases fitting TRBD1. TRBV6-7 is annotated as an ORF whose role is uncertain. The CDR3 has 16 amino acids. The junction had 10 bases not matched to a gene; V was cut back by 4 bases and J by 4 bases.

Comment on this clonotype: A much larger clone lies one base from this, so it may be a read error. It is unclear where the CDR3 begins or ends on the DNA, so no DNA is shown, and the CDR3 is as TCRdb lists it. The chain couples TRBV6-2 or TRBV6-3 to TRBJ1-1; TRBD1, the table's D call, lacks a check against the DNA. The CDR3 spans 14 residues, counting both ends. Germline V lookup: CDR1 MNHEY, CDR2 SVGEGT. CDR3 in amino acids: CASTYVGGGSEALF.

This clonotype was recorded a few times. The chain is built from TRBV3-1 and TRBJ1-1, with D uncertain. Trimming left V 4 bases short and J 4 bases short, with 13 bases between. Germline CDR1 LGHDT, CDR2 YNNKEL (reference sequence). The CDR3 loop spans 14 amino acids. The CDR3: CASSPRGLGTEAFF. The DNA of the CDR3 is TGTGCCAGCAGCCCCCGAGGACTGGGCACTGAAGCTTTCTTT.

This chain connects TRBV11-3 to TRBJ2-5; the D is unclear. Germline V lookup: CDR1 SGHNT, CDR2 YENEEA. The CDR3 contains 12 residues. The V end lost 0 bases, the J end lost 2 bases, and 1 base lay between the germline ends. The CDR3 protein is CASSLEQETQYF. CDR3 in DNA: TGTGCCAGCAGCTTAGAGCAAGAGACCCAGTACTTC. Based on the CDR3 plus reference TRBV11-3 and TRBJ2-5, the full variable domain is EAGVVQSPRYKIIEKKQPVAFWCNPISGHNTLYWYLQNLGQGPELLIRYENEEAVDDSQLPKDRFSAERLKGVDSTLKIQPAELGDSAVYLCASSLEQETQYFGPGTRLLVL.

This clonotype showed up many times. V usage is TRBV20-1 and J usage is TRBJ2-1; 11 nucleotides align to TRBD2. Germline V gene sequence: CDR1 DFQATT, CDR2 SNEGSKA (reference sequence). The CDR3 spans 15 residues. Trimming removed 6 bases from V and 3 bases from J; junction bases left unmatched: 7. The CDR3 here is CSAEGGLAVYNEQFF. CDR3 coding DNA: TGCAGTGCCGAAGGGGGACTAGCGGTCTACAATGAGCAGTTCTTC.

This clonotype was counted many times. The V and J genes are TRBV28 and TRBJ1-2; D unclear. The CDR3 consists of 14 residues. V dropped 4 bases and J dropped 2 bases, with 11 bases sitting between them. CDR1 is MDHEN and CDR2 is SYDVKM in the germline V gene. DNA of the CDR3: TGTGCCAGCAGTTCGCCCGGAGAGAACTATGGCTACACCTTC. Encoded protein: CASSSPGENYGYTF.

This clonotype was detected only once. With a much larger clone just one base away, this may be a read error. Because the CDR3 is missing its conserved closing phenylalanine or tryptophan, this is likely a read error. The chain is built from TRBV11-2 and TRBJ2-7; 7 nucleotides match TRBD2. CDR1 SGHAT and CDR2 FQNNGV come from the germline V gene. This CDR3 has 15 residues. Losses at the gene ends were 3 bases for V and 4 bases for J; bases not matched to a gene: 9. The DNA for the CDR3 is TGTGCCAGCAGCTTGACCCGGGACTATGGGTACGAGCAGTACCTC. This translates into CASSLTRDYGYEQYL.

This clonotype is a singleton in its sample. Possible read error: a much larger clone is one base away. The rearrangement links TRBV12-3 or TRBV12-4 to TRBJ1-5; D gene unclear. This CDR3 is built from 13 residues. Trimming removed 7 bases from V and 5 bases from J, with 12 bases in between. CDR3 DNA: TGTGCCAGCAATTTTGGGAAAGATCAGCCCCAGCATTTT. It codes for CASNFGKDQPQHF.

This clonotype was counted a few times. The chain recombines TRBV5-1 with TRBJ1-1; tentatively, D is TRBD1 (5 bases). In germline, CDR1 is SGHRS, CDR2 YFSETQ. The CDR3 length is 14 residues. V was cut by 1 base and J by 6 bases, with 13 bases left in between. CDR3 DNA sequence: TGCGCCAGCAGCTTGTGGCAGGGAGGGGCTGAAGCTTTCTTT. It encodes CASSLWQGGAEAFF.

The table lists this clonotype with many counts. For the CDR3, the DNA is TGTGCCAGCAGCGTAGGGGACAACTCCTACGAGCAGTACTTC. Translation gives CASSVGDNSYEQYF. The V call is TRBV9, the J call TRBJ2-7, with D possibly TRBD1 on 6 matching bases. The CDR3 consists of 14 residues. V lost 0 bases, J lost 0 bases, and 7 bases lay in between. Germline V gene data show CDR1 as SGDLS and CDR2 as YYNGEE.

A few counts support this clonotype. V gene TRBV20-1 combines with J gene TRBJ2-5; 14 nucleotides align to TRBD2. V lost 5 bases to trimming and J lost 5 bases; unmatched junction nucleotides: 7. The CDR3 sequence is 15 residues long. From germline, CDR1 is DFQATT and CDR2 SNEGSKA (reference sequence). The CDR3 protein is CSAGTSGRFAETQYF. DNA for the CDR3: TGCAGTGCTGGGACTAGCGGGAGATTCGCCGAGACCCAGTACTTC.